This TCR beta chain was profiled in a study of glioma-infiltrating T cells after dendritic cell vaccination. In the study overall: Glioblastoma patients came from Phase I and II dendritic cell vaccination trials.

Germline V CDR1 and CDR2: SGHRS, YFSETQ. Trimming cost V 0 bases and J 7 bases, with 13 bases left between them. This CDR3 has 15 amino acids. Up to 2 ug genomic DNA was used for TCRB CDR3 amplification. Amplification used 60 V beta primers and 13 J beta primers. Measured with immunoSEQ multiplex PCR; TCRdb has only the in-frame clones, and not every one. The table records 100,000 or so clones, 90% of them present only once. The time point: after dendritic cell vaccination, including at tumor progression/relapse. PBMC were collected before vaccination, two weeks after the third vaccination, and at progression.

The sample was blood, taken after dendritic cell vaccination. The sequence was obtained from a human donor with glioblastoma. This rearrangement joins TRBV5-1 to TRBJ1-4; weak D call: TRBD1 (6 bases). CDR3 protein: CASSLARGGAEKLFF. CDR3 coding DNA: TGCGCCAGCAGCTTGGCCCGGGGGGGGGCTGAAAAACTGTTTTTT.